This TCR beta chain is from a study of cytomegalovirus exposure and HLA in healthy donors. Study at large: The Caucasian-associated ancestry cluster held roughly 84% of around 380 genotyped donors.

Study-wide findings and caveats: The dataset shows that most TCR sequences were rare, while some public TCRs occurred in many donors. The study put 160 or so TCR beta chains on its list as cytomegalovirus-associated.

Donors sampled were nominally healthy, though unrecorded immune exposures were likely. PCR was performed using 60 Vbeta and 13 Jbeta primers. TCRdb's table, derived via immunoSEQ multiplex PCR, lists solely in-frame clones and lacks some. Of around 100,000 clones in the sample, about 74% are singletons; the top ten hold 4.5% to 5%. Notes on this clone: Its specificity is not known.

The TCR originated in a woman between 18 and 30 years old in good health and CMV-seropositive. The sample taken for sequencing was PBMCs.

The CDR3 DNA follows: TGCGCCAGCAGCCAAGATTCCTCGGAGCCCTACAATGAGCAGTTCTTC. It codes for CASSQDSSEPYNEQFF. This chain joins TRBV4-3 and TRBJ2-1; D unclear. V gave up 0 bases and J gave up 2 bases, with 11 bases separating them. The CDR3 has 16 amino acids. In germline, CDR1 is LGHNA, CDR2 YSLEER.